This T cell receptor beta chain was sequenced during a study of T cell repertoires in cytomegalovirus infection. Study-wide findings and caveats: Identification of carriers of CMV plus the relevant HLA was performed using cumulative public TCR beta family frequency.

TCRdb re-derived calls from the reads in MiXCR, one entry per CDR3 protein. Of about 830,000 distinct CDR3 sequences listed, about 31% are singletons. Germline CDR1 MGHRA, CDR2 YSYEKL. The germline V and J ends were trimmed by 3 bases and 2 bases, with 8 bases remaining between them. The CDR3 contains 14 residues. This clonotype turned up a few times. No antigen is known for it. The TCR comes from a human donor in good health (CMV status not recorded). Some clones in this sample may be carry-over from other donors' samples. The rearrangement uses TRBV4-1 and TRBJ2-1, with a possible D match to TRBD2 (5 bases). Sequenced here: cultured CD8+ T cells from PBMCs, sampled from culture after CMV antigen stimulation. CDR3 in DNA: TGCGCCAGCAGCCACGCCGGGACCTACAATGAGCAGTTCTTC. This encodes CASSHAGTYNEQFF.